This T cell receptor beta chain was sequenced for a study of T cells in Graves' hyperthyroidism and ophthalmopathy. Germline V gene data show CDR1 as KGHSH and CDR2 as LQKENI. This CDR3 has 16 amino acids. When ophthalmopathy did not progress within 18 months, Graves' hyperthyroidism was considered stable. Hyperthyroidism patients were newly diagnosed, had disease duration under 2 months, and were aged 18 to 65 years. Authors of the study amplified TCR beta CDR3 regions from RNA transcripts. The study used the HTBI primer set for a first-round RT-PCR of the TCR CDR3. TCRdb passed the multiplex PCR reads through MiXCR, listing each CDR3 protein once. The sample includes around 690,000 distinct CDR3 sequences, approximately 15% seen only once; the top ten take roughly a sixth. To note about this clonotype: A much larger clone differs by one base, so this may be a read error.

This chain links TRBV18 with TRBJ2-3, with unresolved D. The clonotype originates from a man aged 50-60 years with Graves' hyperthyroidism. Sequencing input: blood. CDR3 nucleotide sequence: TGTGCCAGCTCATCACCGAACAGACAATACACAGATACGCAGTATTTT. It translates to CASSSPNRQYTDTQYF. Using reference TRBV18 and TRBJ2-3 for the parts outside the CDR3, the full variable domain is NAGVMQNPRHLVRRRGQEARLRCSPMKGHSHVYWYRQLPEEGLKFMVYLQKENIIDESGMPKERFSAEFPKEGPSILRIQQVVRGDSAAYFCASSSPNRQYTDTQYFGPGTRLTVL.